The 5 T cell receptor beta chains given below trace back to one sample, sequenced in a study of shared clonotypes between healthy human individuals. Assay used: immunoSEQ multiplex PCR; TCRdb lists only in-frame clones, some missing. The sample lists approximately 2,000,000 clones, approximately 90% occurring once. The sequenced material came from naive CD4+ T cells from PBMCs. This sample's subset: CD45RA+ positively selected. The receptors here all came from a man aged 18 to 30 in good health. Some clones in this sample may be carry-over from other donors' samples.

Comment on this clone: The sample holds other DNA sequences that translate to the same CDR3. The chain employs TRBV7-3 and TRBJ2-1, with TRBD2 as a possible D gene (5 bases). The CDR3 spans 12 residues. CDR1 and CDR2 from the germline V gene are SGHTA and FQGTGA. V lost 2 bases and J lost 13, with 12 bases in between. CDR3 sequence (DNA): TGTGCCAGCAGCTTATCTGGCCGGGAACAGTTCTTC. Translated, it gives CASSLSGREQFF.

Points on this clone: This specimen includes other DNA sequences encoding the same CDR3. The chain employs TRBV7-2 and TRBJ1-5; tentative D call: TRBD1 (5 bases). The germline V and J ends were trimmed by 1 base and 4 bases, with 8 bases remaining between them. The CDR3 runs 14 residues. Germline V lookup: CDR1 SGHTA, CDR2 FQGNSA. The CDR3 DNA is TGTGCCAGCAGCTTAGGTCAGGGAAATCAGCCCCAGCATTTT. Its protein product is CASSLGQGNQPQHF.

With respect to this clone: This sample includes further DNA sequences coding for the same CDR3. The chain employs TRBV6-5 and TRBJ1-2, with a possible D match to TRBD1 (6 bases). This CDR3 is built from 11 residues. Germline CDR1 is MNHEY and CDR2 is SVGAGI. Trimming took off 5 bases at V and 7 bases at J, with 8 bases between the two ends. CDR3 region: CASSEGGGYTF. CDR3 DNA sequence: TGTGCCAGCAGTGAGGGGGGTGGCTACACCTTC.

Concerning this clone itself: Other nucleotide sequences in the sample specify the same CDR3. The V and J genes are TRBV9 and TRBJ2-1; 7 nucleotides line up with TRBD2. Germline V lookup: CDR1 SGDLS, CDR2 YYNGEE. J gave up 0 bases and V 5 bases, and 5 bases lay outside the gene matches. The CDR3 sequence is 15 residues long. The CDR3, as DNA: TGTGCCAGCAGTGCCAGCGGGAACTCCTACAATGAGCAGTTCTTC. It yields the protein CASSASGNSYNEQFF.

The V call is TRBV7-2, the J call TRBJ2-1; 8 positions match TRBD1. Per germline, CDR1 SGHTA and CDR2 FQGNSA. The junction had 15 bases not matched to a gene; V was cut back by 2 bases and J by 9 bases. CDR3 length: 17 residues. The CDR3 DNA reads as TGTGCCAGCAGCTTATTTTCCGTGGGGACAGGAGGGGGTGAGCAGTTCTTC. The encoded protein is CASSLFSVGTGGGEQFF.